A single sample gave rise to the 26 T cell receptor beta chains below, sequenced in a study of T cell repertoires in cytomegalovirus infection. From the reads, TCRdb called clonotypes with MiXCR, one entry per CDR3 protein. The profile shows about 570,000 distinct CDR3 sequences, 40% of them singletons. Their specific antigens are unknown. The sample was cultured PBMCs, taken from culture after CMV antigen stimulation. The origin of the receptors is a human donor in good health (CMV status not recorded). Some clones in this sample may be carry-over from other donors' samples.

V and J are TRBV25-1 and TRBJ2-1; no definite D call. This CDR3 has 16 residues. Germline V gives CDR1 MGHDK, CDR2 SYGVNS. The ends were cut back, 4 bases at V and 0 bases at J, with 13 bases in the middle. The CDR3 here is CASSGVQGSSYNEQFF. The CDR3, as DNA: TGTGCCAGCAGTGGGGTTCAAGGAAGCTCCTACAATGAGCAGTTCTTC.

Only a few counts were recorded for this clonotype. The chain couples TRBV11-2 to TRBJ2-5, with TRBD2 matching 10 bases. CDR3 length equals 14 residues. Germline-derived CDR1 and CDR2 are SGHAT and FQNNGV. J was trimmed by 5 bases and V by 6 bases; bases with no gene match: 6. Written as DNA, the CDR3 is TGTGCCAGCAGTCCTAGCGGGAGTCCGGAGACCCAGTACTTC. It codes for CASSPSGSPETQYF.

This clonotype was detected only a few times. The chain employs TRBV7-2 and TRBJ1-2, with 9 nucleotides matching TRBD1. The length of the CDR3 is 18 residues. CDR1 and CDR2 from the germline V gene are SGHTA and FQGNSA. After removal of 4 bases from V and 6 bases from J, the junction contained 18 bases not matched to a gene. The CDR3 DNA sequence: TGTGCCAGCAGCTCCCTCGGGCCCGGGACAGGGATTATCCATGGCTACACCTTC. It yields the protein CASSSLGPGTGIIHGYTF.

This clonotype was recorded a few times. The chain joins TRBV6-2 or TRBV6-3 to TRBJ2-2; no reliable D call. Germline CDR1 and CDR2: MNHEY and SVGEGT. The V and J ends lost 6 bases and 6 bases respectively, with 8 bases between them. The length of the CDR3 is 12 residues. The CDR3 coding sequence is TGTGCCAGCAGGCGAGTTCCCGGGGAGCTGTTTTTT. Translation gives CASRRVPGELFF.

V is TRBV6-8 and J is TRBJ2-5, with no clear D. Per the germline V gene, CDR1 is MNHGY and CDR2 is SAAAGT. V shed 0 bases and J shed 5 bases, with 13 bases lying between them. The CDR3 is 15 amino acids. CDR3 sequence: CASSYSTSGWETQYF. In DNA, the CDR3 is TGTGCCAGCAGTTACTCGACCTCCGGGTGGGAGACCCAGTACTTC.

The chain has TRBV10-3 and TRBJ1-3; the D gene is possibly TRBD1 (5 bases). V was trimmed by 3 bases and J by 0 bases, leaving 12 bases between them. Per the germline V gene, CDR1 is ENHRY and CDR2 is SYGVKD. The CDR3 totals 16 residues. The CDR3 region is CAISDDAGLSGNTIYF. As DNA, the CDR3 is TGTGCCATCAGTGATGATGCGGGGCTCTCTGGAAACACCATATATTTT.

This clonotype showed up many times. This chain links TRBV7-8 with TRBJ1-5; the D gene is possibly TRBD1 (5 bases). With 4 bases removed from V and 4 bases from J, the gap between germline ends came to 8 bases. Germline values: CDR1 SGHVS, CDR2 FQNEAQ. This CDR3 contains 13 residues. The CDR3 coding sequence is TGTGCCAGCAGCTCTGGACAAAATCAGCCCCAGCATTTT. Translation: CASSSGQNQPQHF.

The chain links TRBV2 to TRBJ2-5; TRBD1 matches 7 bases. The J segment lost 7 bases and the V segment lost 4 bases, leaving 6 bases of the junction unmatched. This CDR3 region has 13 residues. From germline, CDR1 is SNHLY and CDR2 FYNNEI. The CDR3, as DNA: TGTGCCAGCAGTGGTAAGGGACAGACGACCCAGTACTTC. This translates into CASSGKGQTTQYF.

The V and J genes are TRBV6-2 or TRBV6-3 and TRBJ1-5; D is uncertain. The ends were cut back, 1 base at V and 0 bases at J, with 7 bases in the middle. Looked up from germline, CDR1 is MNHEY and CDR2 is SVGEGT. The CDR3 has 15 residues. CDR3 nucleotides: TGTGCCAGCAGTTACTACGGTGGTAGCAATCAGCCCCAGCATTTT. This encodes CASSYYGGSNQPQHF.

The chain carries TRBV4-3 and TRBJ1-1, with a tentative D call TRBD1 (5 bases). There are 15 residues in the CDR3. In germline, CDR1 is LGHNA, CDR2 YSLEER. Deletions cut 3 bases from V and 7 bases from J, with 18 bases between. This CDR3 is CASSQQGVRESEAFF. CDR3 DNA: TGCGCCAGCAGCCAGCAGGGAGTAAGGGAGAGTGAAGCTTTCTTT.

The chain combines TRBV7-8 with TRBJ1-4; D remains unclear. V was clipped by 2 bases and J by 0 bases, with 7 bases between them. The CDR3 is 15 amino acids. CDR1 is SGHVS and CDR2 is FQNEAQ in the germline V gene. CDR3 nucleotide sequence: TGTGCCAGCAGCTTATTCCCTGCAACTAATGAAAAACTGTTTTTT. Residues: CASSLFPATNEKLFF.

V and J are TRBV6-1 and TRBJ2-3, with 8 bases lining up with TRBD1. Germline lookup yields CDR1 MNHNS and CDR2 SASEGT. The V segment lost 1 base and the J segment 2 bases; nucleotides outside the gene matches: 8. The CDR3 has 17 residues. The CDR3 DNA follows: TGTGCCAGCAGTGAAGACCATGGACAGGGATACACAGATACGCAGTATTTT. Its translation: CASSEDHGQGYTDTQYF.

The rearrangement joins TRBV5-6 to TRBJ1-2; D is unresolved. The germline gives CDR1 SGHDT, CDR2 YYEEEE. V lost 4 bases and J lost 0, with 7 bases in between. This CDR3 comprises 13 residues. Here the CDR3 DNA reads TGTGCCAGCAGCATGACCTCTAACTATGGCTACACCTTC. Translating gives CASSMTSNYGYTF.

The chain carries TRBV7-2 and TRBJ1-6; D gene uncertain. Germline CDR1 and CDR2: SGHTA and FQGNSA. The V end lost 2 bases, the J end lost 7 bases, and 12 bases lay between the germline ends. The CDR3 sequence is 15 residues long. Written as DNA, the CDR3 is TGTGCCAGCAGCTTAATCGGAGGGTCCAATTCACCCCTCCACTTT. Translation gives CASSLIGGSNSPLHF.

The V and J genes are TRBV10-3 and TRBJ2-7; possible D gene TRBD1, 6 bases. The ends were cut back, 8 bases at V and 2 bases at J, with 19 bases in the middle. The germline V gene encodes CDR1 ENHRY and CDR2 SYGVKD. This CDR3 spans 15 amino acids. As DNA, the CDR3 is TGTGCCATCGGCACTACCTCAGGGGCTACCTACGAGCAGTACTTC. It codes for CAIGTTSGATYEQYF.

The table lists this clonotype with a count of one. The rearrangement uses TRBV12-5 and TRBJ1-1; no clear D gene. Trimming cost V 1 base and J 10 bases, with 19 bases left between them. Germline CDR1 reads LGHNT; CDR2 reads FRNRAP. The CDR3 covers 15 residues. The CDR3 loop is CASGLAQTGPQRAFF. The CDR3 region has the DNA TGTGCTAGTGGTTTGGCCCAAACCGGCCCCCAACGAGCTTTCTTT.

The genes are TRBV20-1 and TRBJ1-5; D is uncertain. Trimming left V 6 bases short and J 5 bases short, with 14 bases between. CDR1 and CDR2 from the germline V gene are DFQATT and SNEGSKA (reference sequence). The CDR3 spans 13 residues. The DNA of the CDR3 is TGCAGTGCCCAGAGGCAGAACCATCAGCCCCAGCATTTT. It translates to CSAQRQNHQPQHF.

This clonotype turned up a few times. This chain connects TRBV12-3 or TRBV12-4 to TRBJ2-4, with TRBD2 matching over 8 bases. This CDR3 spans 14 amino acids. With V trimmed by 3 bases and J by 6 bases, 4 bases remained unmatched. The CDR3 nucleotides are TGTGCCAGCAGTTTTAGCGGGGCACCAAACATTCAGTACTTC. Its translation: CASSFSGAPNIQYF.

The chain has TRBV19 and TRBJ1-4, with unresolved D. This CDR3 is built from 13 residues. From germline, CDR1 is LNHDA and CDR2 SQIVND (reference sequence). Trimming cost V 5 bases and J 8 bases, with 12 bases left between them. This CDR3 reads CASSSLPTEKLFF. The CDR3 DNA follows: TGTGCCAGTAGTTCTCTTCCTACGGAAAAACTGTTTTTT.

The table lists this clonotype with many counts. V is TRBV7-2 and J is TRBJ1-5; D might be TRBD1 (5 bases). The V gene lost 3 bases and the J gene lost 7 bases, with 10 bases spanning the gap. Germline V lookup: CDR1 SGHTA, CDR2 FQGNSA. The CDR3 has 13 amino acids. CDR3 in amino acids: CASSLTARQPQHF. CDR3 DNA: TGTGCCAGCAGCTTGACAGCCAGGCAGCCCCAGCATTTT.

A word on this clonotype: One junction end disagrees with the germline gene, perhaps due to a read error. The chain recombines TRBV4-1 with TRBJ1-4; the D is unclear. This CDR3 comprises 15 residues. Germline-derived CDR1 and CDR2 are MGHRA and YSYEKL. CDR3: CASSLAEGPNEKLFF. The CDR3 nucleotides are TGTGCCAGCAGCCTGGCCGAGGGTCCCAATGAAAAACTGTTTTTT.

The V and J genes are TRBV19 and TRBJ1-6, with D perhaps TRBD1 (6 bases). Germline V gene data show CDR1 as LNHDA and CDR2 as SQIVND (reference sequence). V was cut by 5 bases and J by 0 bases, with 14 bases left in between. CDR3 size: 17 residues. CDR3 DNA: TGTGCCAGTAGTGTACGGGACATACCCTCCTATAATTCACCCCTCCACTTT. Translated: CASSVRDIPSYNSPLHF.

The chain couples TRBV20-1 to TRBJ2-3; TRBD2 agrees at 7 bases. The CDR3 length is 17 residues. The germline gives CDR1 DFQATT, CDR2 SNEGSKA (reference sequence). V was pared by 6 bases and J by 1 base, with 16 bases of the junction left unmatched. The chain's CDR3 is CSARVGGGSQGTDTQYF. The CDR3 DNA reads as TGCAGTGCCCGAGTCGGGGGAGGGTCCCAGGGCACAGATACGCAGTATTTT.

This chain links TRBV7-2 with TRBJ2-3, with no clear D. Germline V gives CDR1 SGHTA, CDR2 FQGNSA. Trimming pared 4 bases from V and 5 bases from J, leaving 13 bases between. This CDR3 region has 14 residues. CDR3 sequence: CASSSRVSEDTQYF. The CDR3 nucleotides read TGTGCCAGCAGCTCTCGGGTGTCAGAAGATACGCAGTATTTT.

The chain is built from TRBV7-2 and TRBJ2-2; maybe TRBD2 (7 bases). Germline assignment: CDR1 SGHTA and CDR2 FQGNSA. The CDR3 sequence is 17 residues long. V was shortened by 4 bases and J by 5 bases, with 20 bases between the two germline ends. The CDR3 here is CASSSPLGGGRTGELFF. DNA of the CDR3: TGTGCCAGCAGCTCACCCTTGGGAGGGGGTCGGACCGGGGAGCTGTTTTTT.

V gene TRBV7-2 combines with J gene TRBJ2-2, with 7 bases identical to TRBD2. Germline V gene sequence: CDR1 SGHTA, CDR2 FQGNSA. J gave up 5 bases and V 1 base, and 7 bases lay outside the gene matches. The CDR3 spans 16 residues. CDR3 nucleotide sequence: TGTGCCAGCAGCTTAGTAGGCGTTAGCGGGACCGGGGAGCTGTTTTTT. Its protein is CASSLVGVSGTGELFF.